This record covers a single T cell receptor beta chain. The entry originates in a study of early T cells in non-severe SARS-CoV-2 infection. CDR1 and CDR2 from the germline V gene are MNHNS and SASEGT. The CDR3 has 15 residues. Losses at the gene ends were 2 bases for V and 4 bases for J; bases not matched to a gene: 3. One entry per CDR3 protein, called by TCRdb with MiXCR from the 5' RACE reads. In the table there are some 87,000 distinct CDR3 sequences, around 13% of which are singletons. The receptor was derived from an adult who was a healthcare worker with PCR-confirmed SARS-CoV-2 infection or an uninfected control (not recorded which). What was sequenced was whole blood. V usage is TRBV6-1 and J usage is TRBJ2-7; 12 nucleotides agree with TRBD1. DNA for the CDR3: TGTGCCAGCAGTGAATGGGACAGGGGGCCTTACGAGCAGTACTTC. Amino acid sequence: CASSEWDRGPYEQYF.